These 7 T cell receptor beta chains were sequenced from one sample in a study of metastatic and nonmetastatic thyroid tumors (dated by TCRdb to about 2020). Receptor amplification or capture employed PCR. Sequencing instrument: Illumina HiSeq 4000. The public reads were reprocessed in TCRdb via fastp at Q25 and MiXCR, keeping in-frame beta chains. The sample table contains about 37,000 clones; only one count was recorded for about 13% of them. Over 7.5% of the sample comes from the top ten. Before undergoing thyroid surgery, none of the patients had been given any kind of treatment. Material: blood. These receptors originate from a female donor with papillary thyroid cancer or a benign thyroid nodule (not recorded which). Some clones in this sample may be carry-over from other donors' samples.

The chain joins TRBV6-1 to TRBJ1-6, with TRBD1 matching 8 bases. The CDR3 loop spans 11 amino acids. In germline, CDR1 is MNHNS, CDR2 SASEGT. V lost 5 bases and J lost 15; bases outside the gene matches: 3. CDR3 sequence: CASSLGQGLHF. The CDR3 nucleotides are TGTGCCAGCAGTCTCGGACAGGGCCTCCACTTT.

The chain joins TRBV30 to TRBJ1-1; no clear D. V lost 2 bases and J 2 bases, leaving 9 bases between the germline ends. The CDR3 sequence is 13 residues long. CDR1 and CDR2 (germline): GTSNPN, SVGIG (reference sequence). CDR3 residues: CAWSIYPNTEAFF. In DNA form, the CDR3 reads TGTGCCTGGAGTATCTACCCCAACACTGAAGCTTTCTTT.

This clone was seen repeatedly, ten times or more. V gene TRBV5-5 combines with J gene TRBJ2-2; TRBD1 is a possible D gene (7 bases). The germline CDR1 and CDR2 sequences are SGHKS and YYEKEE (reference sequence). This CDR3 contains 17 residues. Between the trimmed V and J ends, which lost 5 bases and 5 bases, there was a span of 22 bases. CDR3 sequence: CASSFQQGRLGTGELFF. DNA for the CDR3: TGTGCCAGCAGTTTCCAACAGGGGAGGCTTGGTACCGGGGAGCTGTTTTTT.

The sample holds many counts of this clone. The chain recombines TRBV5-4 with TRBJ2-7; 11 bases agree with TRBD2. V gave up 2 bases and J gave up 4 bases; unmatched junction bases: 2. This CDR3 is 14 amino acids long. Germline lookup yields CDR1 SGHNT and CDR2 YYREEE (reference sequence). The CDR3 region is CASSFGTSGYEQYF. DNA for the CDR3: TGTGCCAGCAGCTTCGGGACTAGCGGATACGAGCAGTACTTC.

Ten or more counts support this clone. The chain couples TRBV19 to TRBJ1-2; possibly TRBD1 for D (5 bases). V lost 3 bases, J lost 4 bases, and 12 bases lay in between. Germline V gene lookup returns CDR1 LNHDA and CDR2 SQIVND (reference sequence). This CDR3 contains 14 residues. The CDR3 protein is CASSMQGDVYGYTF. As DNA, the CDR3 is TGTGCCAGTAGTATGCAAGGGGATGTCTATGGCTACACCTTC.

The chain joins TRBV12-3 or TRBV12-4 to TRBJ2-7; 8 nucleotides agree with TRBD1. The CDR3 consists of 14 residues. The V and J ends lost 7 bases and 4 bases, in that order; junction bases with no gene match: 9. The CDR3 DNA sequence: TGTGCCAGCAACCGGCAGGGGGCGGGGTACGAGCAGTACTTC. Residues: CASNRQGAGYEQYF.

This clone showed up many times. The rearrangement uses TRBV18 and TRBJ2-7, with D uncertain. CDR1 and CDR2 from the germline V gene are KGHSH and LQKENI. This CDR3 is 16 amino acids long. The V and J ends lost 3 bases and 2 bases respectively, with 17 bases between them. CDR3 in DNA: TGTGCCAGCTCACCCTCCAGGCAGACTGGGACCTACGAGCAGTACTTC. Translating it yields CASSPSRQTGTYEQYF.